This entry lists 25 T cell receptor beta chains sequenced from one sample in a study of blood T cell repertoires in COVID-19. Here immunoSEQ multiplex PCR was the method, and the copy in TCRdb shows in-frame clones only, minus some. The sample consists of 250,000 to 350,000 clones, about 90% of them appearing once. Source material: peripheral blood. These receptors were collected from a woman between 50 and 59 years old with COVID-19, enrolled during active disease.

The chain combines TRBV30 with TRBJ1-5, with 8 bases lining up with TRBD1. The junction had 5 bases not matched to a gene; V was cut back by 3 bases and J by 1 base. This CDR3 is built from 15 residues. Germline V lookup: CDR1 GTSNPN, CDR2 SVGIG (reference sequence). The CDR3 DNA sequence: TGTGCCTGGAGCGCCGGACAGGGCAGCAATCAGCCCCAGCATTTT. It encodes CAWSAGQGSNQPQHF.

This chain links TRBV6-4 with TRBJ2-6, with TRBD2 identical over 14 bases. Germline CDR1 is MRHNA and CDR2 is SNTAGT. Trimming removed 6 bases from V and 1 base from J; junction bases left unmatched: 11. This CDR3 is built from 20 residues. The CDR3 region is CASSPGLAGAPGSGANVLTF. The DNA for the CDR3 is TGTGCCAGCAGCCCGGGACTAGCGGGAGCGCCGGGGTCTGGGGCCAACGTCCTGACTTTC.

The chain's CDR3 is CASRRTGTGELFF. The CDR3 region has the DNA TGTGCCAGCAGACGGACAGGCACCGGGGAGCTGTTTTTT. The chain employs TRBV9 and TRBJ2-2; the match to TRBD1 covers 7 bases. CDR1 and CDR2 from the germline V gene are SGDLS and YYNGEE. V lost 5 bases, J lost 4 bases, and 2 bases stayed unmatched. The CDR3 loop spans 13 amino acids.

This clone was seen more than once but under ten times. This chain joins TRBV4-1 and TRBJ2-7; the match to TRBD2 covers 9 bases. Trimming cost V 4 bases and J 1 base; bases outside gene matches: 20. CDR3 length: 20 residues. Germline assignment: CDR1 MGHRA and CDR2 YSYEKL. Written as DNA, the CDR3 is TGCGCCAGCAGCCGCCAAGAAGGGTCTAGCGGGAATGTGAGATCCTACGAGCAGTACTTC. This sequence encodes CASSRQEGSSGNVRSYEQYF.

The chain uses TRBV9 and TRBJ2-1; 12 bases line up with TRBD2. V lost 4 bases, J lost 8 bases, and 10 bases stayed unmatched. The CDR3 totals 16 residues. The germline V gene encodes CDR1 SGDLS and CDR2 YYNGEE. CDR3 protein: CASSSTLAGGNDEQFF. The CDR3 nucleotides are TGTGCCAGCAGCTCGACACTAGCGGGAGGTAATGATGAGCAGTTCTTC.

This chain connects TRBV7-2 to TRBJ1-2; D perhaps matches TRBD1 (5 bases). From germline, CDR1 is SGHTA and CDR2 FQGNSA. Trimming took 0 bases from V and 5 from J, leaving 10 bases between them. The CDR3 spans 14 residues. The CDR3 coding sequence is TGTGCCAGCAGCTTAGCACGTGGGACTTATGGCTACACCTTC. Its protein is CASSLARGTYGYTF.

The chain has TRBV7-9 and TRBJ2-7, with 9 bases that match TRBD1. Germline trimming cut 5 bases from V and 3 bases from J; bases unmatched to any gene: 5. Germline CDR1 is SEHNR and CDR2 is FQNEAQ (reference sequence). This CDR3 spans 14 amino acids. CDR3 residues: CASSTGTGLYEQYF. The CDR3 DNA reads as TGTGCCAGCAGCACCGGGACAGGGCTCTACGAGCAGTACTTC. The variable domain in full, completed from reference TRBV7-9 and TRBJ2-7, reads DTGVSQNPRHKITKRGQNVTFRCDPISEHNRLYWYRQTLGQGPEFLTYFQNEAQLEKSRLLSDRFSAERPKGSFSTLEIQRTEQGDSAMYLCASSTGTGLYEQYFGPGTRLTVT.

The chain combines TRBV7-9 with TRBJ1-2, with a possible D match to TRBD1 (5 bases). Between the trimmed V and J ends, which lost 0 bases and 8 bases, there was a span of 16 bases. This CDR3 contains 15 residues. Germline V gene data show CDR1 as SEHNR and CDR2 as FQNEAQ (reference sequence). In DNA form, the CDR3 reads TGTGCCAGCAGCTTAGCCTTAGGGGAAAGGGGCGGCTACACCTTC. As protein: CASSLALGERGGYTF.

The chain has TRBV11-3 and TRBJ1-2; no clear D gene. CDR3 size: 14 residues. Germline V gene sequence: CDR1 SGHNT, CDR2 YENEEA. Trimming stripped 1 base from V and 4 bases from J, with 10 bases between. CDR3 sequence: CASSLGEGFYGYTF. CDR3 in DNA: TGTGCCAGCAGCTTAGGAGAGGGTTTCTATGGCTACACCTTC.

For the CDR3, the DNA is TGTGCCAGCAGACAGCAGGTTTATGGCTACACCTTC. Protein product: CASRQQVYGYTF. This chain links TRBV14 with TRBJ1-2; D is unresolved. Per germline, CDR1 SGHDN and CDR2 FVKESK. The CDR3 runs 12 residues. V was shortened by 6 bases and J by 5 bases, with 10 bases between the two germline ends.

The sample holds a few counts of this clone. The rearrangement joins TRBV18 to TRBJ1-3; D remains unclear. In germline, CDR1 is KGHSH, CDR2 LQKENI. V gave up 1 base and J gave up 4 bases, with 5 bases separating them. CDR3 length: 13 residues. The CDR3 spells CASSPQLGNTIYF. For the CDR3, the DNA is TGTGCCAGCTCACCACAGCTAGGAAACACCATATATTTT. Using reference TRBV18 and TRBJ1-3 for the parts outside the CDR3, the full variable domain is NAGVMQNPRHLVRRRGQEARLRCSPMKGHSHVYWYRQLPEEGLKFMVYLQKENIIDESGMPKERFSAEFPKEGPSILRIQQVVRGDSAAYFCASSPQLGNTIYFGEGSWLTVV.

The genes are TRBV6-5 and TRBJ1-5; 10 bases match TRBD1. Germline CDR1 is MNHEY and CDR2 is SVGAGI. The trim removed 6 bases at V and 2 bases at J, leaving 4 bases unmatched. The CDR3 consists of 15 residues. CDR3 sequence reads: CASRGDRGGNQPQHF. CDR3 nucleotides: TGTGCCAGCAGGGGGGACAGGGGTGGCAATCAGCCCCAGCATTTT.

The chain uses TRBV5-1 and TRBJ1-2, with TRBD1 identical over 11 bases. Trimming took 3 bases from V and 3 from J; bases not matched to a gene: 10. CDR3 length equals 17 residues. The germline gives CDR1 SGHRS, CDR2 YFSETQ. CDR3 sequence: CASSSGQGAFSHYGYTF. In nucleotides, the CDR3 is TGCGCCAGCAGCTCAGGACAGGGGGCGTTTAGTCACTATGGCTACACCTTC. Filled out from reference TRBV5-1 and TRBJ1-2, the complete variable domain reads KAGVTQTPRYLIKTRGQQVTLSCSPISGHRSVSWYQQTPGQGLQFLFEYFSETQRNKGNFPGRFSGRQFSNSRSEMNVSTLELGDSALYLCASSSGQGAFSHYGYTFGSGTRLTVV.

The J gene is TRBJ1-1, the V gene TRBV3-1 (or the pseudogene TRBV3-2), with TRBD1 matching 7 bases. The ends lost 4 bases at V and 1 base at J; junction bases unmatched: 6. The CDR3 is made up of 15 amino acids. CDR1 is LGHDT and CDR2 is YNNKEL in the germline V gene (reference sequence). CDR3: CASSPRQGPNTEAFF. The CDR3 nucleotides are TGTGCCAGCAGCCCGAGACAGGGTCCGAACACTGAAGCTTTCTTT.

This chain connects TRBV18 to TRBJ2-3; the D is unclear. Trimming removed 2 bases at V and 0 bases at J, with 9 bases between. The V gene's germline CDR1 is KGHSH and CDR2 LQKENI. The length of the CDR3 is 15 residues. The CDR3 DNA reads as TGTGCCAGCTCACCAACTACCCCTAGCACAGATACGCAGTATTTT. It specifies CASSPTTPSTDTQYF.

The chain uses TRBV7-9 and TRBJ1-1; no definite D call. The germline V gene has CDR1 SEHNR and CDR2 FQNEAQ (reference sequence). Deletions cut 5 bases from V and 11 bases from J, with 15 bases between. The length of the CDR3 is 12 residues. The CDR3 loop is CASSQRGGLAFF. DNA for the CDR3: TGTGCCAGCAGCCAACGAGGAGGTCTGGCTTTCTTT.

This chain connects TRBV3-1 (or the pseudogene TRBV3-2) to TRBJ2-3; a possible D gene is TRBD2 (5 bases). The germline V gene has CDR1 LGHDT and CDR2 YNNKEL (reference sequence). The CDR3 length is 15 residues. V lost 4 bases to trimming and J lost 2 bases, with 13 bases between them. The CDR3 DNA sequence: TGTGCCAGCAGCCCCGGCGGGCACAACACAGATACGCAGTATTTT. Protein: CASSPGGHNTDTQYF.

The chain combines TRBV18 with TRBJ2-1; possible D gene TRBD2, 6 bases. CDR1 KGHSH and CDR2 LQKENI come from the germline V gene. The CDR3 is 14 amino acids. Trimming took off 2 bases at V and 5 bases at J, with 10 bases between the two ends. CDR3 in DNA: TGTGCCAGCTCACCAGGGACTTACAACAATGAGCAGTTCTTC. Its translation: CASSPGTYNNEQFF. Complete variable domain (other parts from reference TRBV18 and TRBJ2-1): NAGVMQNPRHLVRRRGQEARLRCSPMKGHSHVYWYRQLPEEGLKFMVYLQKENIIDESGMPKERFSAEFPKEGPSILRIQQVVRGDSAAYFCASSPGTYNNEQFFGPGTRLTVL.

The V gene is TRBV7-9, the J gene TRBJ2-7; TRBD1 might be the D (6 bases). This CDR3 has 12 residues. Germline V gives CDR1 SEHNR, CDR2 FQNEAQ (reference sequence). The germline V and J ends were trimmed by 6 bases and 7 bases, with 13 bases remaining between them. Written as DNA, the CDR3 is TGTGCCAGCAGATACAGGGCTGCGGAGCAGTACTTC. It codes for CASRYRAAEQYF.

The gene calls are TRBV19 and TRBJ1-2, with D perhaps matching TRBD1 (5 bases). Germline V gives CDR1 LNHDA, CDR2 SQIVND (reference sequence). V was pared by 3 bases and J by 8 bases, with 16 bases between. The CDR3 length is 14 residues. Here the CDR3 reads CASSIAGGAQGYTF. CDR3 coding DNA: TGTGCCAGTAGTATCGCGGGAGGGGCTCAAGGCTACACCTTC.

The chain recombines TRBV24-1 with TRBJ2-7; 9 positions agree with TRBD1. The V segment lost 2 bases and the J segment 4 bases; nucleotides outside the gene matches: 8. The CDR3 contains 16 residues. Germline-derived CDR1 and CDR2 are KGHDR and SFDVKD. This CDR3 reads CATSDSQPGQGYEQYF. CDR3 sequence (DNA): TGTGCCACCAGTGATTCCCAACCGGGACAGGGTTACGAGCAGTACTTC.

This sequence joins TRBV6-5 and TRBJ1-5, with 7 bases fitting TRBD1. The CDR3 has 14 amino acids. V trimming: 6 bases; J trimming: 0 bases; junction bases outside the gene matches: 2. Germline V gene data show CDR1 as MNHEY and CDR2 as SVGAGI. The CDR3 DNA sequence: TGTGCCAGCAGCCACAGGGGTAGCAATCAGCCCCAGCATTTT. Encoded protein: CASSHRGSNQPQHF.

This rearrangement joins TRBV12-5 to TRBJ2-7, with 9 bases identical to TRBD1. CDR1 is LGHNT, CDR2 FRNRAP, per germline. V was clipped by 5 bases and J by 6 bases; unmatched bases: 11. There are 15 residues in the CDR3. The CDR3 protein is CASGAPGTGSFEQYF. The CDR3 nucleotides read TGTGCTAGTGGTGCCCCCGGGACAGGGTCATTCGAGCAGTACTTC.

The rearrangement joins TRBV9 to TRBJ1-3; D may be TRBD1 (5 bases). The germline V gene encodes CDR1 SGDLS and CDR2 YYNGEE. Trimming left V 4 bases short and J 15 bases short, with 17 bases between. The CDR3 runs 12 residues. CDR3 bases: TGTGCCAGCAGCCCAAGGATAGGGGCGACATATTTT. Translation: CASSPRIGATYF.

This CDR3 is CASSLAWTSDLKTQYF. CDR3 coding DNA: TGCGCCAGCAGCTTGGCTTGGACATCCGACTTGAAGACCCAGTACTTC. The J gene is TRBJ2-5, the V gene TRBV5-1; a possible D gene is TRBD1 (5 bases). CDR1 is SGHRS, CDR2 YFSETQ, per germline. V was trimmed by 0 bases and J by 6 bases, leaving 18 bases between them. The CDR3 has 16 residues.